The next 20 T cell receptor beta chains were all read from a single sample in a study of T cells after yellow fever vaccination. A single record per CDR3 protein comes from TCRdb applying MiXCR to the 5' RACE reads. The data show under 700,000 distinct CDR3 sequences, around 16% seen once. Sequenced material: PBMCs, taken about 5 days after the first yellow fever vaccination. The source is a man aged 18-30 years who received the YFV17D yellow fever vaccine.

In DNA form, the CDR3 reads TGTGCCAGCCATCGGACAGGGGACTCCTACGAGCAGTACTTC. Amino acids: CASHRTGDSYEQYF. The V gene is TRBV19, the J gene TRBJ2-7; TRBD1 aligns across 9 bases. Per the germline V gene, CDR1 is LNHDA and CDR2 is SQIVND (reference sequence). The CDR3 length is 14 residues. V shed 9 bases, J shed 0 bases, and the junction held 6 bases outside the gene matches.

This sequence joins TRBV4-3 and TRBJ2-1; D remains ambiguous. The length of the CDR3 is 15 residues. The germline V and J ends were trimmed by 2 bases and 1 base, with 9 bases remaining between them. Germline loops: CDR1 LGHNA, CDR2 YSLEER. In nucleotides, the CDR3 is TGCGCCAGCAGCCAACACTTGGTTTCCTACAATGAGCAGTTCTTC. Translated, it gives CASSQHLVSYNEQFF.

The gene calls are TRBV3-1 and TRBJ2-1; no clear D. This CDR3 spans 13 amino acids. Germline V CDR1 and CDR2: LGHDT, YNNKEL (reference sequence). V was pared by 4 bases and J by 7 bases, with 11 bases between. The CDR3 loop is CASSPPDINEQFF. CDR3 bases: TGTGCCAGCAGCCCCCCCGACATAAATGAGCAGTTCTTC.

This clonotype came up a few times. V usage is TRBV10-3 and J usage is TRBJ2-1; D unresolved. V was trimmed by 3 bases and J by 0 bases, leaving 6 bases between them. The germline gives CDR1 ENHRY, CDR2 SYGVKD. This CDR3 has 14 amino acids. CDR3 in DNA: TGTGCCATCAGTGAAAAGACCTCCTACAATGAGCAGTTCTTC. Translating it yields CAISEKTSYNEQFF.

This clonotype was counted only a few times. The chain has TRBV18 and TRBJ2-7; no firm D call. Trimming cost V 3 bases and J 2 bases, with 8 bases left between them. Germline V lookup: CDR1 KGHSH, CDR2 LQKENI. The CDR3 has 13 amino acids. CDR3 in amino acids: CASSPAATYEQYF. The DNA for the CDR3 is TGTGCCAGCTCACCCGCGGCTACCTACGAGCAGTACTTC.

The chain employs TRBV12-3 or TRBV12-4 and TRBJ1-6, with 8 bases matching TRBD1. The V segment lost 6 bases and the J segment 4 bases; nucleotides outside the gene matches: 5. The CDR3 has 15 residues. The CDR3 here is CASRGQGIYNSPLHF. The CDR3 DNA sequence: TGTGCCAGCAGAGGACAGGGTATTTATAATTCACCCCTCCACTTT.

The genes are TRBV20-1 and TRBJ2-3; D remains unclear. Germline CDR1 is DFQATT and CDR2 is SNEGSKA (reference sequence). This CDR3 is 14 amino acids long. V was cut by 3 bases and J by 1 base, with 11 bases left in between. CDR3 region: CSASHLVGTDTQYF. CDR3 DNA: TGCAGTGCTAGTCATTTGGTAGGCACAGATACGCAGTATTTT.

The sample holds a few counts of this clonotype. The chain links TRBV9 to TRBJ2-4; TRBD2 agrees at 7 bases. Germline V gives CDR1 SGDLS, CDR2 YYNGEE. V shed 0 bases, J shed 4 bases, and the junction held 4 bases outside the gene matches. The CDR3 consists of 15 residues. CDR3 loop: CASSVGGGGKNIQYF. CDR3 coding DNA: TGTGCCAGCAGCGTAGGGGGCGGGGGTAAAAACATTCAGTACTTC. The whole variable domain, filled in from reference TRBV9 and TRBJ2-4, reads DSGVTQTPKHLITATGQRVTLRCSPRSGDLSVYWYQQSLDQGLQFLIQYYNGEERAKGNILERFSAQQFPDLHSELNLSSLELGDSALYFCASSVGGGGKNIQYFGAGTRLSVL.

This sequence joins TRBV7-2 and TRBJ2-7; 10 bases agree with TRBD1. CDR1 and CDR2 (germline): SGHTA, FQGNSA. The J segment lost 5 bases and the V segment lost 5 bases, leaving 9 bases of the junction unmatched. The CDR3 loop spans 15 amino acids. The DNA for the CDR3 is TGTGCCAGCAGCGTACAGGGACAGGGGTTGAACGAGCAGTACTTC. Protein product: CASSVQGQGLNEQYF.

The rearrangement joins TRBV5-1 to TRBJ1-1; D gene uncertain. The CDR3 runs 13 residues. The V and J ends lost 1 base and 11 bases respectively, with 15 bases between them. Germline V CDR1 and CDR2: SGHRS, YFSETQ. CDR3 sequence reads: CASSLRDETRAFF. DNA for the CDR3: TGCGCCAGCAGCTTGAGGGATGAGACTCGCGCTTTCTTT.

This chain connects TRBV7-2 to TRBJ2-3, with D perhaps assigned TRBD1 or TRBD2 (6 bases each). V lost 2 bases, J lost 2 bases, and 14 bases lay in between. Germline V lookup: CDR1 SGHTA, CDR2 FQGNSA. The CDR3 has 16 amino acids. CDR3 nucleotide sequence: TGTGCCAGCAGCTTATTGGTTGGGGGGCTCACAGATACGCAGTATTTT. It translates to CASSLLVGGLTDTQYF.

In this sample, this clonotype turned up a few times. The junction does not match germline at one end; this may be a read error. V and J are TRBV7-7 and TRBJ2-3; D uncertain. The germline gives CDR1 SSHAT, CDR2 FNYEAQ (reference sequence). CDR3 size: 14 residues. The CDR3 sequence is CASSLADRTDTQYF. The CDR3 nucleotides are TGTGCTAGCAGCTTAGCCGACCGCACAGATACGCAGTATTTT.

This clonotype showed up just a few times. J is TRBJ2-1 and V is TRBV9; 10 nucleotides align to TRBD2. CDR1 is SGDLS and CDR2 is YYNGEE in the germline V gene. V lost 0 bases, J lost 7 bases, and 10 bases stayed unmatched. CDR3 size: 17 residues. The CDR3, as DNA: TGTGCCAGCAGCGTAGTCCCTAGCGGGGGTTCTGGAAATGAGCAGTTCTTC. Residues: CASSVVPSGGSGNEQFF.

This clonotype was counted a few times. V usage is TRBV3-1 and J usage is TRBJ2-7; 9 bases match TRBD1. The CDR3 totals 15 residues. Trimming removed 1 base from V and 3 bases from J; junction bases left unmatched: 4. Germline loops: CDR1 LGHDT, CDR2 YNNKEL (reference sequence). CDR3 coding DNA: TGTGCCAGCAGCCAAGTGGGACAGGGATTCTACGAGCAGTACTTC. Its translation: CASSQVGQGFYEQYF.

The rearrangement uses TRBV27 and TRBJ2-3; D is uncertain. Trimming took 8 bases from V and 0 from J, leaving 9 bases between them. Per germline, CDR1 MNHEY and CDR2 SMNVEV (reference sequence). The CDR3 runs 13 residues. CDR3 sequence (DNA): TGTGCCAGCCATCAGCCCAGCACAGATACGCAGTATTTT. It is translated as CASHQPSTDTQYF.

CDR3 sequence (DNA): TGTGCCAGCAGCGTAGAAAGGCAAGGTTATGGCTACACCTTC. It translates to CASSVERQGYGYTF. The chain uses TRBV9 and TRBJ1-2; no clear D gene. The V end lost 0 bases, the J end lost 5 bases, and 11 bases lay between the germline ends. CDR1 and CDR2 (germline): SGDLS, YYNGEE. The CDR3 is made up of 14 amino acids.

This clonotype was counted only a few times. The chain links TRBV6-5 to TRBJ1-5, with 9 bases fitting TRBD1. The germline CDR1 and CDR2 sequences are MNHEY and SVGAGI. The V and J ends lost 4 bases and 4 bases, in that order; junction bases with no gene match: 5. The CDR3 totals 15 residues. This CDR3 reads CASSSTGGVNQPQHF. The DNA of the CDR3 is TGTGCCAGCAGTTCTACAGGGGGCGTTAATCAGCCCCAGCATTTT.

This clonotype was seen only a few times. This chain links TRBV5-5 with TRBJ2-3; D not certain. The CDR3 sequence is 12 residues long. CDR1 and CDR2 (germline): SGHKS, YYEKEE (reference sequence). V was pared by 1 base and J by 6 bases, with 6 bases between. CDR3 DNA sequence: TGTGCCAGCAGCTTGACGTGGGATACGCAGTATTTT. This encodes CASSLTWDTQYF. The entire variable domain, with the rest obtained from reference TRBV5-5 and TRBJ2-3, is as follows: DAGVTQSPTHLIKTRGQQVTLRCSPISGHKSVSWYQQVLGQGPQFIFQYYEKEERGRGNFPDRFSARQFPNYSSELNVNALLLGDSALYLCASSLTWDTQYFGPGTRLTVL.

This clonotype was observed a handful of times. The chain uses TRBV20-1 and TRBJ2-5; D is unresolved. In germline, CDR1 is DFQATT, CDR2 SNEGSKA (reference sequence). Trimming pared 3 bases from V and 5 bases from J, leaving 13 bases between. This CDR3 is built from 13 residues. Here the CDR3 reads CSASSPPGETQYF. The CDR3 DNA reads as TGCAGTGCTAGTTCTCCGCCCGGGGAGACCCAGTACTTC.

This clonotype was observed a few times. The V gene is TRBV20-1, the J gene TRBJ1-5; D gene ambiguous. CDR1 is DFQATT, CDR2 SNEGSKA, per germline (reference sequence). The V gene lost 3 bases and the J gene lost 4 bases, with 16 bases spanning the gap. The CDR3 sequence is 15 residues long. The CDR3, as DNA: TGCAGTGCTAGGGCCTCAAGAGGTGTGAATCAGCCCCAGCATTTT. Its translation: CSARASRGVNQPQHF.